One and the same sample provided the 21 T cell receptor beta chains below, sequenced in a study of shared clonotypes between healthy human individuals (dated by TCRdb to 2018 to 2021). Libraries were prepared through the immunoSEQ multiplex PCR assay. TCRdb provides this immuneACCESS table in a form limited to in-frame rearrangements. Some clones are lacking; in checked studies, under half of them reflect an unresolved V gene, and why the rest are absent is not known. The sample has over 1.5 million clones on record, approximately 98% of them singletons. The biggest ten clones account for around 0.47% of the sample. Material for sequencing was naive CD4+ T cells sorted from blood. The label giving this sample's cell subset or site can be read as: CD45RA+ positively selected. The source of these receptors is a man between 25 and 39 years old in good health.

The CDR3 DNA sequence: TGTGCCATCAGTGAGTCTTGGACCGGGGAGCTGTTTTTT. It specifies CAISESWTGELFF. The chain has TRBV10-3 and TRBJ2-2; D uncertain. The V and J ends lost 0 bases and 5 bases respectively, with 4 bases between them. The CDR3 is 13 amino acids. Germline V gives CDR1 ENHRY, CDR2 SYGVKD.

This chain uses TRBV6-6 with TRBJ2-7; a weak D match, TRBD1 (6 bases). The V and J ends lost 11 bases and 2 bases respectively, with 13 bases between them. In germline, CDR1 is MNHNY, CDR2 SVGAGI (reference sequence). There are 12 residues in the CDR3. CDR3 DNA sequence: TGTGCCTCAGGGGTAGCAGCCTACGAGCAGTACTTC. Amino acid sequence: CASGVAAYEQYF.

This rearrangement joins TRBV7-9 to TRBJ1-3; possible D gene TRBD1, 5 bases. This CDR3 is 15 amino acids long. V lost 5 bases and J lost 0, with 11 bases in between. Looked up from germline, CDR1 is SEHNR and CDR2 is FQNEAQ (reference sequence). CDR3 residues: CASSAGTSSGNTIYF. DNA for the CDR3: TGTGCCAGCAGCGCCGGGACCAGCTCTGGAAACACCATATATTTT.

The chain joins TRBV7-8 to TRBJ2-5; tentatively, D is TRBD1 or TRBD2 (5 bases each). Germline loops: CDR1 SGHVS, CDR2 FQNEAQ. V was cut by 5 bases and J by 1 base, with 8 bases left in between. The CDR3 contains 13 residues. The DNA for the CDR3 is TGTGCCAGCAGCCTTGGGACCCAAGAGACCCAGTACTTC. The encoded protein is CASSLGTQETQYF.

The rearrangement uses TRBV11-2 and TRBJ2-4, with a weak D call TRBD2 (6 bases). The CDR3 consists of 14 residues. Germline CDR1 SGHAT, CDR2 FQNNGV. The V end lost 3 bases, the J end lost 3 bases, and 9 bases lay between the germline ends. Here the CDR3 reads CASSLTRSKNIQYF. In nucleotides, the CDR3 is TGTGCCAGCAGCTTGACTAGGAGCAAAAACATTCAGTACTTC.

V usage is TRBV7-2 and J usage is TRBJ2-5, with TRBD2 matching 12 bases. The CDR3 has 16 amino acids. CDR1 is SGHTA, CDR2 FQGNSA, per germline. Unmatched junction bases numbered 4, after V lost 5 bases and J lost 0 bases. The DNA of the CDR3 is TGTGCCAGCAGCCGGACTAGCGGGACGTACCAAGAGACCCAGTACTTC. This translates into CASSRTSGTYQETQYF.

The J gene is TRBJ1-1, the V gene TRBV25-1; TRBD1 aligns across 7 bases. Germline loops: CDR1 MGHDK, CDR2 SYGVNS. The junction had 7 bases not matched to a gene; V was cut back by 3 bases and J by 3 bases. The CDR3 is 15 amino acids. CDR3 sequence reads: CASSESRGLHTEAFF. For the CDR3, the DNA is TGTGCCAGCAGTGAGTCTAGGGGGCTGCACACTGAAGCTTTCTTT.

J is TRBJ2-1 and V is TRBV7-9, with D perhaps TRBD1 or TRBD2 (5 bases each). Germline V gene data show CDR1 as SEHNR and CDR2 as FQNEAQ (reference sequence). V was shortened by 3 bases and J by 0 bases, with 15 bases between the two germline ends. The CDR3 has 17 residues. The CDR3 bases are TGTGCCAGCAGCTTTACGACCGGGACGGGCTCCTACAATGAGCAGTTCTTC. Translated: CASSFTTGTGSYNEQFF.

V and J are TRBV18 and TRBJ2-3, with D possibly matching TRBD2 (5 bases). Per the germline V gene, CDR1 is KGHSH and CDR2 is LQKENI. V was cut by 3 bases and J by 4 bases, with 11 bases left in between. CDR3 size: 14 residues. CDR3 residues: CASSPTTAADTQYF. The CDR3 coding sequence is TGTGCCAGCTCACCGACCACAGCGGCAGATACGCAGTATTTT.

The gene calls are TRBV4-2 and TRBJ2-2; D may be TRBD1 (6 bases). There are 15 residues in the CDR3. V lost 9 bases, J lost 1 base, and 15 bases lay in between. CDR1 is LGHNA and CDR2 is YNFKEQ in the germline V gene. The CDR3 here is CASKRAGENTGELFF. CDR3 DNA sequence: TGTGCCAGTAAAAGGGCAGGGGAGAACACCGGGGAGCTGTTTTTT.

The chain combines TRBV6-5 with TRBJ1-1, with 9 bases matching TRBD1. Germline V CDR1 and CDR2: MNHEY, SVGAGI. The V and J ends lost 5 bases and 4 bases, in that order; junction bases with no gene match: 8. The CDR3 is 15 residues long. The CDR3 region has the DNA TGTGCCAGCAGTATAACACAGGGGGCGCGCACTGAAGCTTTCTTT. This codes for CASSITQGARTEAFF.

Concerning this clone: The sample has other DNA sequences that encode this CDR3 too. This CDR3 is CASSLASGSYNEQFF. The CDR3 region has the DNA TGCGCCAGCAGCTTAGCTAGCGGGAGTTACAATGAGCAGTTCTTC. The rearrangement uses TRBV5-1 and TRBJ2-1, with 10 bases lining up with TRBD2. Germline values: CDR1 SGHRS, CDR2 YFSETQ. V shed 2 bases, J shed 4 bases, and the junction held 3 bases outside the gene matches. The CDR3 is 15 residues long.

This chain links TRBV5-1 with TRBJ2-2; D unclear. This CDR3 spans 16 amino acids. CDR1 and CDR2 (germline): SGHRS, YFSETQ. V shed 0 bases and J shed 3 bases, with 12 bases lying between them. The CDR3 DNA follows: TGCGCCAGCAGCTTGGTGGTTCAGCTTGACACCGGGGAGCTGTTTTTT. Translated: CASSLVVQLDTGELFF.

This clone was found once. A junction end diverges from the germline sequence, so it may reflect a read error. The chain couples TRBV4-1 to TRBJ2-7, with D perhaps matching TRBD1 (5 bases). The germline V gene encodes CDR1 MGHRA and CDR2 YSYEKL. The CDR3 consists of 15 residues. The chain's CDR3 is CASRQELKDNYEQYF. The CDR3 nucleotides are TGCGCCAGCAGACAAGAGCTAAAGGACAACTACGAGCAGTACTTC.

V gene TRBV5-6 combines with J gene TRBJ1-2; D gene ambiguous. The CDR3 extends over 14 amino acids. The V gene lost 0 bases and the J gene lost 1 base, with 7 bases spanning the gap. Germline CDR1 and CDR2: SGHDT and YYEEEE. The CDR3 is CASSLEADNYGYTF. CDR3 nucleotide sequence: TGTGCCAGCAGCTTGGAAGCCGATAACTATGGCTACACCTTC.

The V gene is TRBV20-1, the J gene TRBJ2-4; D gene unclear. The CDR3 is made up of 11 amino acids. Deletions cut 6 bases from V and 4 bases from J, with 7 bases between. CDR1 DFQATT and CDR2 SNEGSKA come from the germline V gene (reference sequence). In DNA form, the CDR3 reads TGCAGTGCGTGGATAAAAAACATTCAGTACTTC. This codes for CSAWIKNIQYF.

The J gene is TRBJ2-3, the V gene TRBV29-1; D not resolved. The CDR3 spans 14 residues. Trimming shortened V by 3 bases and J by 0 bases, and 10 bases separated the two germline ends. Germline loops: CDR1 SQVTM, CDR2 ANQGSEA. The chain's CDR3 is CSVDGWGSTDTQYF. Here the CDR3 DNA reads TGCAGCGTTGATGGTTGGGGTAGCACAGATACGCAGTATTTT.

This chain links TRBV5-1 with TRBJ1-1; maybe TRBD1 (5 bases). Looked up from germline, CDR1 is SGHRS and CDR2 is YFSETQ. V lost 0 bases to trimming and J lost 1 base, with 13 bases between them. The CDR3 consists of 16 residues. The CDR3 DNA reads TGCGCCAGCAGCTTGGTGGGGCAGGGTGGGAACACTGAAGCTTTCTTT. Amino acids: CASSLVGQGGNTEAFF.

V and J are TRBV28 and TRBJ1-2, with a weak D call TRBD1 (5 bases). V shed 4 bases and J shed 4 bases, with 10 bases lying between them. The CDR3 totals 13 residues. Germline V gene sequence: CDR1 MDHEN, CDR2 SYDVKM. DNA of the CDR3: TGTGCCAGCAGTTCTCAGGGTGTCTATGGCTACACCTTC. Translating gives CASSSQGVYGYTF.

This chain connects TRBV11-3 to TRBJ2-1; D perhaps matches TRBD1 (5 bases). V was cut by 5 bases and J by 4 bases, with 9 bases left in between. The germline gives CDR1 SGHNT, CDR2 YENEEA. This CDR3 spans 13 amino acids. CDR3 amino acids: CASSPNRYNEQFF. CDR3 nucleotides: TGTGCCAGCAGCCCCAACAGGTACAATGAGCAGTTCTTC.

The V call is TRBV18, the J call TRBJ2-1, with TRBD2 identical over 13 bases. Germline values: CDR1 KGHSH, CDR2 LQKENI. The trim removed 5 bases at V and 3 bases at J, leaving 4 bases unmatched. CDR3 length: 16 amino acids. The CDR3 coding sequence is TGTGCCAGCTCAGCGAGACTAGCGGGAGGCTACAATGAGCAGTTCTTC. It specifies CASSARLAGGYNEQFF.